These 21 T cell receptor beta chains share one sample of origin, sequenced in a study of early T cells in non-severe SARS-CoV-2 infection. Each CDR3 protein gets one entry after TCRdb re-called the 5' RACE reads with MiXCR. The repertoire holds 60,000 to 75,000 distinct CDR3 sequences, with approximately 12% as singletons. Sequenced sample: whole blood. Every receptor here comes from an adult who was a healthcare worker with PCR-confirmed SARS-CoV-2 infection or an uninfected control (not recorded which).

This chain connects TRBV20-1 to TRBJ1-1; no reliable D call. CDR3 length equals 14 residues. The ends were cut back, 6 bases at V and 0 bases at J, with 14 bases in the middle. CDR1 is DFQATT and CDR2 is SNEGSKA in the germline V gene (reference sequence). The CDR3 DNA sequence: TGCAGTGCCTTATCTACTGATATGAACACTGAAGCTTTCTTT. It translates to CSALSTDMNTEAFF.

This clonotype was found a few times. An end of the junction does not agree with germline; a read error may underlie this. The rearrangement links TRBV12-3 or TRBV12-4 to TRBJ1-5; 9 nucleotides match TRBD1. The CDR3 extends over 11 amino acids. The chain's CDR3 is CASSSGTGLYF. The DNA for the CDR3 is TGTGCTAGCAGTTCCGGGACAGGGTTGTATTTT.

The genes are TRBV7-2 and TRBJ2-7; possibly TRBD1 or TRBD2 for D (5 bases each). The V gene lost 1 base and the J gene lost 2 bases, with 18 bases spanning the gap. CDR1 SGHTA and CDR2 FQGNSA come from the germline V gene. The CDR3 extends over 17 amino acids. The CDR3 DNA reads as TGTGCCAGCAGCTTAGTGGGTATAGGGACGGCAACCTACGAGCAGTACTTC. Its protein is CASSLVGIGTATYEQYF.

The V gene is TRBV5-1, the J gene TRBJ1-2; no clear D. Per germline, CDR1 SGHRS and CDR2 YFSETQ. V shed 6 bases and J shed 2 bases, with 11 bases lying between them. The length of the CDR3 is 13 residues. For the CDR3, the DNA is TGCGCCAGCAAGTCGGGCACAAACTATGGCTACACCTTC. Protein product: CASKSGTNYGYTF.

The chain has TRBV19 and TRBJ2-5, with D unclear. The germline gives CDR1 LNHDA, CDR2 SQIVND (reference sequence). Trimming left V 4 bases short and J 0 bases short, with 9 bases between. The CDR3 length is 14 residues. CDR3 bases: TGTGCCAGTAGTAATGGGCCGTACCAAGAGACCCAGTACTTC. Its protein is CASSNGPYQETQYF.

This chain uses TRBV2 with TRBJ1-1, with 8 bases aligning to TRBD1. The germline gives CDR1 SNHLY, CDR2 FYNNEI. J was trimmed by 10 bases and V by 8 bases; bases with no gene match: 6. This CDR3 is 11 amino acids long. This CDR3 is CASQTGGLAFF. The DNA for the CDR3 is TGTGCCAGCCAAACAGGGGGGCTAGCTTTCTTT.

For this clonotype: The CDR3 ends on some other residue instead of the conserved phenylalanine or tryptophan, so this is likely a read error. This rearrangement joins TRBV7-8 to TRBJ2-7, with 10 bases lining up with TRBD1. The CDR3 is made up of 16 amino acids. V shed 0 bases, J shed 2 bases, and the junction held 4 bases outside the gene matches. Germline assignment: CDR1 SGHVS and CDR2 FQNEAQ. The CDR3 region is CASSLADRGFAYEQYL. The CDR3 nucleotides are TGTGCCAGCAGCTTAGCGGACAGGGGGTTCGCCTACGAGCAGTACCTC.

The chain employs TRBV9 and TRBJ2-7; perhaps D is TRBD1 or TRBD2 (5 bases each). This CDR3 region has 14 residues. The germline gives CDR1 SGDLS, CDR2 YYNGEE. V was trimmed by 0 bases and J by 0 bases, leaving 7 bases between them. The CDR3: CASSVGGDSYEQYF. The DNA for the CDR3 is TGTGCCAGCAGCGTAGGAGGGGACTCCTACGAGCAGTACTTC.

This clonotype was seen many times. The chain couples TRBV6-5 to TRBJ2-1; TRBD2 agrees at 7 bases. The CDR3 covers 16 residues. The germline V gene has CDR1 MNHEY and CDR2 SVGAGI. The junction had 7 bases not matched to a gene; V was cut back by 5 bases and J by 0 bases. The CDR3, as DNA: TGTGCCAGCAGTAAGAAGCGGGAACTCTCCTACAATGAGCAGTTCTTC. It codes for CASSKKRELSYNEQFF.

This clonotype was seen only a few times. The CDR3 protein is CASSDLLAGGGETQYF. The CDR3 nucleotides are TGTGCCAGCAGTGATTTACTAGCGGGAGGGGGAGAGACCCAGTACTTC. The rearrangement uses TRBV6-1 and TRBJ2-5, with 13 bases lining up with TRBD2. The V segment lost 3 bases and the J segment 4 bases; nucleotides outside the gene matches: 5. Germline V gene lookup returns CDR1 MNHNS and CDR2 SASEGT. This CDR3 is built from 16 residues.

This clonotype has at least ten counts. This rearrangement joins TRBV12-3 or TRBV12-4 to TRBJ1-2; D is uncertain. The CDR3 totals 15 residues. The germline V and J ends were trimmed by 2 bases and 6 bases, with 16 bases remaining between them. The CDR3 loop reads CASSLRSAQMHGYTF. In DNA, the CDR3 is TGTGCCAGCAGTTTAAGGAGCGCCCAGATGCATGGCTACACCTTC.

This clonotype turned up a few times. The chain links TRBV12-3 or TRBV12-4 to TRBJ1-6; possibly TRBD1 for D (6 bases). V was pared by 6 bases and J by 6 bases, with 12 bases between. This CDR3 region has 14 residues. The CDR3 DNA reads TGTGCCAGCAGCCGGACAGACCTTAATTCACCCCTCCACTTT. The encoded protein is CASSRTDLNSPLHF.

This clonotype was observed a few times. The rearrangement links TRBV12-3 or TRBV12-4 to TRBJ1-3, with D unresolved. V lost 6 bases, J lost 0 bases, and 12 bases lay in between. The CDR3 loop spans 15 amino acids. This chain's CDR3 is CASSNSGNSGNTIYF. CDR3 DNA: TGTGCCAGCAGCAACTCGGGTAACTCTGGAAACACCATATATTTT.

This clonotype appeared many times. The rearrangement links TRBV2 to TRBJ1-4, with no clear D. CDR1 is SNHLY, CDR2 FYNNEI, per germline. The CDR3 covers 12 residues. The V gene lost 7 bases and the J gene lost 7 bases, with 10 bases spanning the gap. This chain's CDR3 is CASKRGFEKLFF. CDR3 DNA: TGTGCCAGCAAGAGAGGGTTTGAAAAACTGTTTTTT.

The CDR3 sequence is CASSVAAQGQFETQYF. The CDR3 region has the DNA TGTGCCAGCAGCGTAGCGGCACAGGGGCAGTTCGAGACCCAGTACTTC. The V gene is TRBV9, the J gene TRBJ2-5; 7 bases are a match to TRBD1. The CDR3 has 16 residues. Germline CDR1 is SGDLS and CDR2 is YYNGEE. Unmatched junction bases numbered 10, after V lost 0 bases and J lost 5 bases. Full variable domain (rest looked up from reference TRBV9 and TRBJ2-5): DSGVTQTPKHLITATGQRVTLRCSPRSGDLSVYWYQQSLDQGLQFLIQYYNGEERAKGNILERFSAQQFPDLHSELNLSSLELGDSALYFCASSVAAQGQFETQYFGPGTRLLVL.

This clonotype has just a few counts. V is TRBV20-1 and J is TRBJ2-7; D perhaps matches TRBD1 (5 bases). The CDR3 is 12 residues long. Trimming removed 6 bases from V and 3 bases from J, with 12 bases in between. Germline lookup yields CDR1 DFQATT and CDR2 SNEGSKA (reference sequence). CDR3 sequence reads: CSAAPDSYEQYF. DNA of the CDR3: TGCAGTGCCGCCCCCGACAGCTACGAGCAGTACTTC.

In this sample, this clonotype turned up once. The DNA is left out, because the CDR3 cannot be placed on it with certainty; the CDR3 is given as TCRdb lists it. This chain links TRBV9 with TRBJ2-1; the table's TRBD1 call for D was not verified on the DNA. The V gene's germline CDR1 is SGDLS and CDR2 YYNGEE. The CDR3 has 13 residues if both end residues are counted. CDR3 region: CASSVATGATTEF.

This clonotype was found many times. The rearrangement links TRBV11-3 to TRBJ2-7; unclear D gene. The germline gives CDR1 SGHNT, CDR2 YENEEA. Deletions cut 6 bases from V and 2 bases from J, with 5 bases between. The CDR3 length is 11 residues. DNA for the CDR3: TGTGCCAGCAGTTCTACCTACGAGCAGTACTTC. Translation gives CASSSTYEQYF.

This clonotype was found a few times. The chain couples TRBV29-1 to TRBJ2-7, with 8 bases aligning to TRBD2. Germline assignment: CDR1 SQVTM and CDR2 ANQGSEA. The CDR3 has 14 amino acids. The trim removed 5 bases at V and 0 bases at J, leaving 6 bases unmatched. CDR3 nucleotide sequence: TGCAGCGTTTCGGGGGGGACCGGCTCCTACGAGCAGTACTTC. Protein: CSVSGGTGSYEQYF.

V and J are TRBV7-9 and TRBJ1-4; 9 positions agree with TRBD1. V trimming: 5 bases; J trimming: 8 bases; junction bases outside the gene matches: 9. This CDR3 comprises 15 residues. Germline V CDR1 and CDR2: SEHNR, FQNEAQ (reference sequence). CDR3: CASSIAGTGREKLFF. CDR3 sequence (DNA): TGTGCCAGCAGCATTGCCGGGACAGGGCGGGAAAAACTGTTTTTT.

This clonotype was detected a few times. V is TRBV12-3 or TRBV12-4 and J is TRBJ2-7; a possible D gene is TRBD1 (6 bases). With 6 bases removed from V and 2 bases from J, the gap between germline ends came to 11 bases. This CDR3 spans 13 amino acids. As DNA, the CDR3 is TGTGCCAGCAGCCGTAGACAGGCCTACGAGCAGTACTTC. Translating gives CASSRRQAYEQYF.